The 19 T cell receptor beta chains reported below all come from one sample, sequenced in a study of spatial heterogeneity in lung cancer. Study conclusions and caveats: For expanded intratumoral alpha and beta TCRs, counts tracked tumor mutation counts.

Time point specified: sample taken at primary tumor resection. TCRdb re-called the 5' RACE reads with MiXCR, one entry per CDR3 protein. In the table there are 740 or so distinct CDR3 sequences, 6.5% to 7.5% of which are singletons. The antigens for these receptors are not known. The material sequenced was lung tumor tissue, taken at surgery. The receptors shown here come from a male donor with early-stage non-small cell lung cancer.

This clonotype is medium-sized by share. J is TRBJ2-7 and V is TRBV20-1; TRBD2 agrees at 13 bases. The ends lost 5 bases at V and 5 bases at J; junction bases unmatched: 9. CDR1 and CDR2 from the germline V gene are DFQATT and SNEGSKA (reference sequence). The CDR3 totals 15 residues. As DNA, the CDR3 is TGCAGTGCTCCTGACTCCGGGACTAGCGGGGACGAGCAGTACTTC. As protein: CSAPDSGTSGDEQYF.

This clonotype is deemed medium-sized. V and J are TRBV2 and TRBJ2-1, with TRBD2 as a possible D gene (6 bases). This CDR3 region has 16 residues. The ends were cut back, 7 bases at V and 4 bases at J, with 20 bases in the middle. The V gene's germline CDR1 is SNHLY and CDR2 FYNNEI. CDR3 residues: CASMAGLTREYNEQFF. The CDR3 DNA reads as TGTGCCAGCATGGCGGGGCTTACCCGAGAGTACAATGAGCAGTTCTTC. The full variable domain, in which reference TRBV2 and TRBJ2-1 provide the parts outside the CDR3, is EPEVTQTPSHQVTQMGQEVILRCVPISNHLYFYWYRQILGQKVEFLVSFYNNEISEKSEIFDDQFSVERPDGSNFTLKIRSTKLEDSAMYFCASMAGLTREYNEQFFGPGTRLTVL.

In its sample, this clonotype is large. V gene TRBV29-1 combines with J gene TRBJ1-2; no clear D gene. V lost 7 bases, J lost 2 bases, and 11 bases lay in between. The CDR3 covers 12 residues. Germline-derived CDR1 and CDR2 are SQVTM and ANQGSEA. Here the CDR3 reads CSALKENYGYTF. The CDR3 nucleotides are TGCAGCGCTTTAAAGGAGAACTATGGCTACACCTTC.

By share of the sample, this clonotype is medium-sized. The gene calls are TRBV19 and TRBJ2-3, with 11 bases matching TRBD2. Trimming cost V 7 bases and J 6 bases; bases outside gene matches: 9. The CDR3 has 15 amino acids. Germline-derived CDR1 and CDR2 are LNHDA and SQIVND (reference sequence). The CDR3 reads CASNLAGGRTDTQYF. Here the CDR3 DNA reads TGTGCCAGTAATTTAGCGGGGGGGCGAACGGATACGCAGTATTTT.

This clonotype is categorized as large. The chain employs TRBV12-3 or TRBV12-4 and TRBJ1-6; D is perhaps TRBD1 (5 bases). With 6 bases removed from V and 9 bases from J, the gap between germline ends came to 15 bases. This CDR3 contains 14 residues. CDR3 DNA: TGTGCCAGCAGCCGGGCCCTTGGGGGTTCACCCCTCCACTTT. This codes for CASSRALGGSPLHF.

In its sample, this clonotype ranks as medium-sized. This chain joins TRBV11-3 and TRBJ1-5; D gene uncertain. This CDR3 spans 14 amino acids. Trimming removed 9 bases from V and 1 base from J, with 13 bases in between. The germline V gene has CDR1 SGHNT and CDR2 YENEEA. CDR3: CASSCRLSNQPQHF. The DNA for the CDR3 is TGTGCCAGTTCTTGCAGGTTGAGCAATCAGCCCCAGCATTTT.

Relative to its sample, this clonotype is large. CDR3 DNA: TGCGCCAGCAGCCAAGATGGGAATAGGTACAATGAGCAGTTCTTC. It translates to CASSQDGNRYNEQFF. This sequence joins TRBV4-3 and TRBJ2-1; D gene uncertain. CDR1 and CDR2 (germline): LGHNA, YSLEER. Trimming removed 0 bases at V and 4 bases at J, with 10 bases between. The CDR3 is made up of 15 amino acids.

In its sample, this clonotype ranks as large (0.1 to 1%). This sequence joins TRBV12-3 or TRBV12-4 and TRBJ2-5; maybe TRBD1 (5 bases). The CDR3 has 15 residues. With 6 bases removed from V and 4 bases from J, the gap between germline ends came to 18 bases. CDR3 sequence (DNA): TGTGCCAGCAGCCTTTTTCCAGGGCGCGGAGAGACCCAGTACTTC. This gives the protein CASSLFPGRGETQYF.

This clonotype turned up a few times. The V gene is TRBV18, the J gene TRBJ2-1; 13 bases map to TRBD2. This CDR3 comprises 16 residues. The junction had 7 bases not matched to a gene; V was cut back by 3 bases and J by 8 bases. Germline loops: CDR1 KGHSH, CDR2 LQKENI. The CDR3 spells CASSPPTSGRAHEQFF. For the CDR3, the DNA is TGTGCCAGCTCACCCCCTACTAGCGGGAGGGCGCATGAGCAGTTCTTC.

This chain links TRBV19 with TRBJ2-7; 9 bases align to TRBD1. Trimming removed 5 bases from V and 0 bases from J; junction bases left unmatched: 5. The CDR3 is 15 residues long. Germline V CDR1 and CDR2: LNHDA, SQIVND (reference sequence). DNA for the CDR3: TGTGCCAGTAGTGATGGGACAGGGAGCTCCTACGAGCAGTACTTC. Its protein product is CASSDGTGSSYEQYF.

This clonotype is labeled medium-sized (0.01 to 0.1%). The rearrangement links TRBV7-8 to TRBJ1-1; TRBD1 matches at 9 bases. Unmatched junction bases numbered 6, after V lost 8 bases and J lost 5 bases. Looked up from germline, CDR1 is SGHVS and CDR2 is FQNEAQ. There are 13 residues in the CDR3. The DNA of the CDR3 is TGTGCCAGCGGCAGACAGGGGGGAACTGAAGCTTTCTTT. This gives the protein CASGRQGGTEAFF.

By frequency in the sample, this clonotype is medium-sized (0.01 to 0.1%). This chain links TRBV6-2 or TRBV6-3 with TRBJ2-5, with 14 bases that match TRBD2. The V gene's germline CDR1 is MNHEY and CDR2 SVGEGT. Germline trimming cut 6 bases from V and 4 bases from J; bases unmatched to any gene: 10. The CDR3 runs to 17 residues. The CDR3 is CASSRGLAGARSETQYF. CDR3 sequence (DNA): TGTGCCAGCAGCCGGGGACTAGCGGGGGCGCGCTCAGAGACCCAGTACTTC.

By share, this clonotype counts as medium-sized. The CDR3 DNA is TGCGCCAGCAGCCTCGGAATACTAGCGGCCCAAGAGACCCAGTACTTC. This gives the protein CASSLGILAAQETQYF. The chain has TRBV5-1 and TRBJ2-5, with TRBD2 matching over 8 bases. CDR3 length equals 16 residues. Germline CDR1 SGHRS, CDR2 YFSETQ. J was trimmed by 1 base and V by 4 bases; bases with no gene match: 9.

Within the sample, this clonotype is medium-sized. The V and J genes are TRBV20-1 and TRBJ1-1; D is ambiguous. The CDR3 has 12 amino acids. The germline V gene encodes CDR1 DFQATT and CDR2 SNEGSKA (reference sequence). Trimming cost V 2 bases and J 5 bases, with 9 bases left between them. The CDR3 region is CSARPRPTEAFF. CDR3 bases: TGCAGTGCTAGACCTCGCCCGACTGAAGCTTTCTTT.

Sample share makes this clonotype medium-sized. The rearrangement uses TRBV5-1 and TRBJ2-2; D may be TRBD1 or TRBD2 (5 bases each). The germline V gene encodes CDR1 SGHRS and CDR2 YFSETQ. The CDR3 extends over 14 amino acids. V shed 2 bases and J shed 6 bases, with 11 bases lying between them. The chain's CDR3 is CASSFTGLPGELFF. CDR3 bases: TGCGCCAGCAGCTTTACGGGGCTCCCCGGGGAGCTGTTTTTT.

This clonotype ranks as medium-sized. This chain connects TRBV5-6 to TRBJ2-5; no firm D call. V lost 0 bases to trimming and J lost 0 bases, with 6 bases between them. The CDR3 runs to 14 residues. CDR1 is SGHDT and CDR2 is YYEEEE in the germline V gene. The CDR3 nucleotides are TGTGCCAGCAGCTTGGGAGACTACCAAGAGACCCAGTACTTC. Its protein is CASSLGDYQETQYF.

By proportion, this clonotype is medium-sized. The chain has TRBV20-1 and TRBJ2-4; 7 bases line up with TRBD2. Germline CDR1 DFQATT, CDR2 SNEGSKA (reference sequence). J was trimmed by 6 bases and V by 0 bases; bases with no gene match: 11. This CDR3 comprises 16 residues. The CDR3: CSARDPGVGEGNIQYF. The CDR3, as DNA: TGCAGTGCTAGAGACCCCGGTGTGGGGGAGGGAAACATTCAGTACTTC.

This clonotype is large by share. The V gene is TRBV9, the J gene TRBJ2-3; D ambiguous. Trimming stripped 3 bases from V and 0 bases from J, with 8 bases between. The germline V gene encodes CDR1 SGDLS and CDR2 YYNGEE. CDR3 length: 14 residues. For the CDR3, the DNA is TGTGCCAGCAGCGGGAAACCTAGCACAGATACGCAGTATTTT. Amino acid sequence: CASSGKPSTDTQYF.

By its share, this clonotype is large. The rearrangement links TRBV20-1 to TRBJ2-7; perhaps D is TRBD1 or TRBD2 (7 bases each). The V end lost 6 bases, the J end lost 4 bases, and 16 bases lay between the germline ends. This CDR3 spans 13 amino acids. CDR1 DFQATT and CDR2 SNEGSKA come from the germline V gene (reference sequence). As DNA, the CDR3 is TGCAGTGCCGGCAGGGGGGGCTTTTACGAGCAGTACTTC. This gives the protein CSAGRGGFYEQYF.